This T cell receptor beta chain was sequenced during a study of regulatory T cells in long-lasting Graves disease (dated by TCRdb to about 2021). For context, the study as a whole: Persistent Graves' disease was defined as antithyroid drug treatment for over 5 years with persistently positive TSH receptor autoantibodies. Patients with persistent Graves' disease were compared with patients with newly diagnosed Graves' disease using TCR sequencing and RNA sequencing of peripheral blood. The study was conducted in China and was registered as a clinical trial. A total of approximately 35 samples underwent TCR sequencing: about 13 from persistent and roughly 20 from newly diagnosed Graves' disease patients. On average, persistent Graves' disease patients in the clinical cohort had been on antithyroid drugs for around ten years.

CDR3 length: 13 amino acids, cysteine to phenylalanine. Only the CDR3 region is kept as DNA, spanning 39 bases read in frame from base 1. At the junction V is shortened by 5 bases and J by 6 bases, with 10 bases in between. CDR1 and CDR2, looked up from the germline V gene, are MNHNS and SASEGT. Interpreted using the paper, the time point label stands for: persistent/refractory GD, antithyroid drugs over 5 years with positive TRAb. RNA was extracted from PBMCs in TRIzol for both TCR sequencing and RNA sequencing. Graves' disease was diagnosed according to American Thyroid Association guidelines. Recruitment of patients was carried out at an endocrinology department in Xi'an, China. Each patient gave approximately 9 milliliters of peripheral blood, collected in an EDTA anticoagulant tube. Ficoll Paque Plus density gradient separation was used to isolate PBMCs, and no further T cell sorting was performed. An Agilent 2100 Bioanalyzer and agarose gel were used to check RNA quality, and a NanoDrop 2000 was used to measure RNA concentration.

The protocol used for the library was multiplex PCR. Instrument used: Illumina HiSeq 4000. iRepertoire HTBI primers and Arm-PCR amplification of CDR3 regions were used to construct TCR beta libraries. PCR products were gel purified before sequencing. The authors processed their data as follows. A total of 62 TRBV and 14 TRBJ segments were identified across samples and were used for gene usage analysis of CDR3 amino acid clonotypes. COPE and FqMerger were used to merge the filtered high-quality paired reads into contigs. BLAST was used to align contigs to IMGT TRBV, TRBD and TRBJ reference genes, and CDR3 was defined according to IMGT. Clonotypes above 0.1% frequency were classified as highly expanded clones. Repertoire diversity was measured by Shannon entropy, and V-J evenness by the Gini coefficient. Public clonotypes were defined as clonotypes shared by more than one individual. The public reads were quality trimmed at Q25 with fastp and then assembled into clones with MiXCR by TCRdb, keeping productive beta chains. Rows are unified per CDR3 protein, each entry keeping the most common DNA and genes. The V and J calls and clone size are TCRdb's, not the authors'. In this sample the table shows approximately 400,000 distinct CDR3 sequences, roughly 25% of which occur a single time. The ten most abundant clones make up 25% to 35% of the sample.

This clonotype was counted ten times or more. Its antigen target is currently unknown. No much larger clone is present one base from it, and per-base qualities are unavailable. The paper as a whole reports these results and caveats: Patients with persistent disease shared more public clonotypes (about 2,700) than newly diagnosed patients did (about 1,000). Preferential use of TRBV28, TRBJ1-2 and TRBJ2-5 was observed in persistent disease, whereas TRBV20-1 and TRBJ2-1 were favored in newly diagnosed disease. Sequencing and analysis were restricted to the TCR beta chain. The authors noted that the small sample size was a limitation that may lower accuracy. Persistent Graves' disease patients showed lower TCR Shannon entropy and fewer highly expanded clones than newly diagnosed patients, suggesting clonal expansion. Because the primary lesion, thyroid tissue, could not be accessed, the study looked at peripheral blood alone.

This TCR came from a woman in her thirties or forties with Graves disease. Donor details come from another sample of the same person, matched by shared clones. The starting material was peripheral blood mononuclear cells (PBMCs), obtained when the disease was refractory, from a patient treated with antithyroid drugs. The V and J genes are TRBV6-1 and TRBJ2-2; TRBD2 is a weak D gene call, 5 bases matching. The DNA sequence is given as TGTGCCAGCAGTAGGACTCTTCCCGGGGAGCTGTTTTTT. Translated, this is CASSRTLPGELFF.